The 28 T cell receptor beta chains in this list originate from one sample, sequenced in a study of blood T cell repertoires in COVID-19. TCRdb's copy holds only in-frame clones and misses some; the assay was immunoSEQ multiplex PCR. The table shows 140,000 or so clones, with around 86% occurring only once. The sequenced sample was peripheral blood. These receptors came from a man aged 50 or older who had recovered from COVID-19.

The chain links TRBV5-8 to TRBJ1-2; D remains ambiguous. Germline CDR1 SGHTS, CDR2 YDEGEE. The CDR3 sequence is 11 residues long. V lost 0 bases, J lost 8 bases, and 5 bases lay in between. As DNA, the CDR3 is TGTGCCAGCAGCTTGGGACAAGGCTACACCTTC. As protein: CASSLGQGYTF.

Regarding this clone: The junction does not match germline at one end; this may be a read error. The chain couples TRBV7-7 to TRBJ2-3; 11 bases are a match to TRBD2. Germline-derived CDR1 and CDR2 are SSHAT and FNYEAQ (reference sequence). The CDR3 totals 16 residues. The CDR3 protein is CASSPSSGGVTDTQYF. The CDR3 region has the DNA TGTGCTAGCAGCCCCAGTAGCGGGGGGGTCACAGATACGCAGTATTTT. The variable domain in full, with the rest retrieved from reference TRBV7-7 and TRBJ2-3, is GAGVSQSPRYKVTKRGQDVTLRCDPISSHATLYWYQQALGQGPEFLTYFNYEAQPDKSGLPSDRFSAERPEGSISTLTIQRTEQRDSAMYRCASSPSSGGVTDTQYFGPGTRLTVL.

The chain couples TRBV7-8 to TRBJ2-3; possibly TRBD2 for D (5 bases). This CDR3 has 15 amino acids. Germline values: CDR1 SGHVS, CDR2 FQNEAQ. V dropped 1 base and J dropped 5 bases, with 13 bases sitting between them. The CDR3 spells CASSLVKDGKDTQYF. In nucleotides, the CDR3 is TGTGCCAGCAGCTTAGTTAAGGACGGGAAAGATACGCAGTATTTT.

The chain employs TRBV5-1 and TRBJ2-7; 8 positions agree with TRBD2. Germline V gives CDR1 SGHRS, CDR2 YFSETQ. The CDR3 consists of 14 residues. After removal of 6 bases from V and 5 bases from J, the junction contained 10 bases not matched to a gene. Here the CDR3 reads CASKSAGGINEQYF. CDR3 nucleotides: TGCGCCAGCAAATCGGCGGGGGGTATAAACGAGCAGTACTTC.

The rearrangement links TRBV5-1 to TRBJ2-7, with 9 bases aligning to TRBD1. There are 14 residues in the CDR3. After removal of 4 bases from V and 2 bases from J, the junction contained 4 bases not matched to a gene. CDR1 SGHRS and CDR2 YFSETQ come from the germline V gene. DNA for the CDR3: TGCGCCAGCAGCATAGGGACAGGGACCTACGAGCAGTACTTC. Residues: CASSIGTGTYEQYF. The complete variable domain, with remaining parts taken from reference TRBV5-1 and TRBJ2-7, reads KAGVTQTPRYLIKTRGQQVTLSCSPISGHRSVSWYQQTPGQGLQFLFEYFSETQRNKGNFPGRFSGRQFSNSRSEMNVSTLELGDSALYLCASSIGTGTYEQYFGPGTRLTVT.

This chain links TRBV19 with TRBJ1-4, with D possibly being TRBD1 (6 bases). V dropped 6 bases and J dropped 5 bases, with 16 bases sitting between them. The CDR3 length is 15 residues. Germline loops: CDR1 LNHDA, CDR2 SQIVND (reference sequence). The CDR3 loop reads CASSLPQGLNEKLFF. The CDR3 DNA reads TGTGCCAGTAGCCTTCCCCAGGGGTTGAATGAAAAACTGTTTTTT.

The rearrangement uses TRBV18 and TRBJ1-2, with 10 bases matching TRBD1. The CDR3 contains 16 residues. Germline V gives CDR1 KGHSH, CDR2 LQKENI. The trim removed 4 bases at V and 5 bases at J, leaving 10 bases unmatched. The CDR3 DNA sequence: TGTGCCAGCTCACAAAACAGACAGGGGGCGAATTATGGCTACACCTTC. It codes for CASSQNRQGANYGYTF.

This chain uses TRBV5-4 with TRBJ2-5; 9 positions agree with TRBD2. V lost 0 bases to trimming and J lost 5 bases; unmatched junction nucleotides: 8. Germline CDR1 is SGHNT and CDR2 is YYREEE (reference sequence). The CDR3 has 16 amino acids. The CDR3 bases are TGTGCCAGCAGCTTGGAAGCGCGGGGGGGCGGGGAGACCCAGTACTTC. This codes for CASSLEARGGGETQYF.

The table lists this clone with a few counts. The V gene is TRBV6-5, the J gene TRBJ2-5; TRBD1 agrees at 7 bases. Germline V lookup: CDR1 MNHEY, CDR2 SVGAGI. The CDR3 has 14 amino acids. Trimming removed 2 bases from V and 2 bases from J; junction bases left unmatched: 2. In DNA, the CDR3 is TGTGCCAGCAGTTACATACAGGGGCAAGAGACCCAGTACTTC. Amino acid sequence: CASSYIQGQETQYF.

The chain has TRBV5-5 and TRBJ1-2; possibly TRBD1 for D (6 bases). Per the germline V gene, CDR1 is SGHKS and CDR2 is YYEKEE (reference sequence). V lost 9 bases and J lost 8, with 23 bases in between. The CDR3 consists of 14 residues. The CDR3 is CATNIGRGAGGYTF. CDR3 sequence (DNA): TGTGCCACCAACATAGGGCGGGGGGCTGGCGGCTACACCTTC.

The V and J genes are TRBV18 and TRBJ1-2; perhaps TRBD1 as D (6 bases). CDR1 is KGHSH, CDR2 LQKENI, per germline. The CDR3 loop spans 16 amino acids. V lost 2 bases and J 1 base, leaving 14 bases between the germline ends. The CDR3 spells CASSPYVGQYNYGYTF. The CDR3 DNA follows: TGTGCCAGCTCACCATACGTGGGACAATATAACTATGGCTACACCTTC.

The rearrangement uses TRBV6-5 and TRBJ2-7; D is undetermined. This CDR3 region has 13 residues. V lost 6 bases and J 2 bases, leaving 11 bases between the germline ends. Germline lookup yields CDR1 MNHEY and CDR2 SVGAGI. The CDR3, as DNA: TGTGCCAGCAGGACGGGTCTGACCTACGAGCAGTACTTC. This codes for CASRTGLTYEQYF.

The V gene is TRBV19, the J gene TRBJ1-1; 8 bases are a match to TRBD1. Germline CDR1 is LNHDA and CDR2 is SQIVND (reference sequence). The CDR3 is made up of 14 amino acids. Losses at the gene ends were 7 bases for V and 6 bases for J; bases not matched to a gene: 10. CDR3 loop: CASTTDRESAEAFF. CDR3 nucleotides: TGTGCCAGTACCACGGACAGGGAGAGCGCTGAAGCTTTCTTT.

The CDR3 protein is CAWSSTRTYEQYF. CDR3 nucleotide sequence: TGTGCCTGGAGTTCAACTAGAACCTACGAGCAGTACTTC. The V and J genes are TRBV30 and TRBJ2-7; D is possibly TRBD2 (5 bases). This CDR3 has 13 residues. V lost 2 bases and J 2 bases, leaving 10 bases between the germline ends. Germline V CDR1 and CDR2: GTSNPN, SVGIG (reference sequence). Full variable domain (remainder filled in from reference TRBV30 and TRBJ2-7): SQTIHQWPATLVQPVGSPLSLECTVEGTSNPNLYWYRQAAGRGLQLLFYSVGIGQISSEVPQNLSASRPQDRQFILSSKKLLLSDSGFYLCAWSSTRTYEQYFGPGTRLTVT.

V usage is TRBV29-1 and J usage is TRBJ2-7, with D perhaps TRBD2 (5 bases). The CDR3 has 13 amino acids. Per germline, CDR1 SQVTM and CDR2 ANQGSEA. Trimming removed 1 base at V and 2 bases at J, with 9 bases between. This CDR3 is CSVEGESPYEQYF. For the CDR3, the DNA is TGCAGCGTTGAAGGGGAGTCCCCCTACGAGCAGTACTTC.

V usage is TRBV15 and J usage is TRBJ2-3, with D possibly matching TRBD2 (5 bases). The CDR3 has 13 residues. The V gene lost 1 base and the J gene lost 3 bases, with 5 bases spanning the gap. Germline V lookup: CDR1 LNHNV, CDR2 YYDKDF (reference sequence). This CDR3 is CATSRGRTDTQYF. Here the CDR3 DNA reads TGTGCCACCAGCAGAGGGAGGACAGATACGCAGTATTTT. Full variable domain (outside the CDR3, taken from reference TRBV15 and TRBJ2-3): DAMVIQNPRYQVTQFGKPVTLSCSQTLNHNVMYWYQQKSSQAPKLLFHYYDKDFNNEADTPDNFQSRRPNTSFCFLDIRSPGLGDTAMYLCATSRGRTDTQYFGPGTRLTVL.

The V call is TRBV4-3, the J call TRBJ1-2; possibly TRBD1 for D (5 bases). V lost 0 bases to trimming and J lost 4 bases, with 12 bases between them. CDR3 length equals 15 residues. Germline lookup yields CDR1 LGHNA and CDR2 YSLEER. CDR3 in amino acids: CASSQDHKGAYGYTF. CDR3 DNA sequence: TGCGCCAGCAGCCAAGATCACAAAGGGGCCTATGGCTACACCTTC.

J is TRBJ2-1 and V is TRBV7-9; tentative D call: TRBD2 (7 bases). Deletions cut 1 base from V and 9 bases from J, with 13 bases between. This CDR3 has 14 residues. The germline gives CDR1 SEHNR, CDR2 FQNEAQ (reference sequence). The CDR3 spells CASSLEGGYSEQFF. CDR3 bases: TGTGCCAGCAGCTTAGAGGGGGGGTATAGTGAGCAGTTCTTC.

As DNA, the CDR3 is TGTGCCAGCAGCCCGGGGTCCGGGGAGCTGTTTTTT. It specifies CASSPGSGELFF. The chain has TRBV11-3 and TRBJ2-2; D possibly corresponds to TRBD2 (5 bases). The CDR3 loop spans 12 amino acids. The V gene lost 5 bases and the J gene lost 6 bases, with 7 bases spanning the gap. The germline V gene has CDR1 SGHNT and CDR2 YENEEA.

The V gene is TRBV3-1 (or the pseudogene TRBV3-2), the J gene TRBJ2-2; 10 bases fit TRBD1. The germline gives CDR1 LGHDT, CDR2 YNNKEL (reference sequence). The ends lost 5 bases at V and 5 bases at J; junction bases unmatched: 8. The CDR3 length is 16 residues. The CDR3 nucleotides are TGTGCCAGCAGCTTCCGACAGGGGGCAAGTACCGGGGAGCTGTTTTTT. Amino acids: CASSFRQGASTGELFF.

The chain employs TRBV6-5 and TRBJ1-2; 8 bases fit TRBD1. From germline, CDR1 is MNHEY and CDR2 SVGAGI. The CDR3 extends over 13 amino acids. V was pared by 4 bases and J by 4 bases, with 2 bases of the junction left unmatched. This CDR3 is CASSSDRAYGYTF. The CDR3 bases are TGTGCCAGCAGTTCGGACAGGGCCTATGGCTACACCTTC.

V and J are TRBV6-5 and TRBJ2-5; TRBD1 might be the D (5 bases). There are 14 residues in the CDR3. V was pared by 2 bases and J by 4 bases, with 11 bases between. CDR1 is MNHEY, CDR2 SVGAGI, per germline. DNA for the CDR3: TGTGCCAGCAGTTACCTCGACAGATTAGAGACCCAGTACTTC. Translation: CASSYLDRLETQYF.

This clone was counted a few times. The rearrangement links TRBV4-2 to TRBJ1-2, with D tentatively TRBD1 (5 bases). Germline CDR1 LGHNA, CDR2 YNFKEQ. The V end lost 1 base, the J end lost 6 bases, and 9 bases lay between the germline ends. The CDR3 contains 13 residues. The CDR3 reads CASSQGGRDGYTF. CDR3 nucleotides: TGTGCCAGCAGCCAAGGGGGGAGGGATGGCTACACCTTC.

The chain combines TRBV5-1 with TRBJ1-4, with D possibly being TRBD1 (5 bases). V was pared by 4 bases and J by 8 bases, with 15 bases between. The germline V gene encodes CDR1 SGHRS and CDR2 YFSETQ. The CDR3 loop spans 14 amino acids. Here the CDR3 reads CASSPQGLGEKLFF. CDR3 nucleotide sequence: TGCGCCAGCAGCCCTCAGGGCTTAGGCGAAAAACTGTTTTTT.

V usage is TRBV7-8 and J usage is TRBJ1-5; D perhaps matches TRBD1 (5 bases). V lost 0 bases, J lost 1 base, and 10 bases lay in between. The CDR3 runs to 16 residues. From germline, CDR1 is SGHVS and CDR2 FQNEAQ. DNA of the CDR3: TGTGCCAGCAGCTTAGCCCCCGGGGGAAGCAATCAGCCCCAGCATTTT. Translation gives CASSLAPGGSNQPQHF.

This chain joins TRBV6-4 and TRBJ2-7, with 9 bases that match TRBD1. This CDR3 spans 15 amino acids. Germline trimming cut 7 bases from V and 3 bases from J; bases unmatched to any gene: 10. In germline, CDR1 is MRHNA, CDR2 SNTAGT. The chain's CDR3 is CASIPPGQGSYEQYF. The CDR3 nucleotides are TGTGCCAGCATTCCCCCGGGACAGGGTAGCTACGAGCAGTACTTC.

CDR3 sequence reads: CSVANSGGAGHEQFF. As DNA, the CDR3 is TGCAGCGTTGCCAATAGCGGGGGGGCCGGTCATGAGCAGTTCTTC. The chain couples TRBV29-1 to TRBJ2-1; 11 bases agree with TRBD2. This CDR3 is built from 15 residues. CDR1 and CDR2 from the germline V gene are SQVTM and ANQGSEA. With V trimmed by 4 bases and J by 8 bases, 10 bases remained unmatched.

This chain joins TRBV4-3 and TRBJ1-3; possibly TRBD1 for D (6 bases). Germline-derived CDR1 and CDR2 are LGHNA and YSLEER. V was trimmed by 0 bases and J by 4 bases, leaving 19 bases between them. The CDR3 is made up of 18 amino acids. This CDR3 reads CASSQDLTGDRGGNTIYF. The CDR3 region has the DNA TGCGCCAGCAGCCAAGATCTGACAGGAGATCGGGGAGGAAACACCATATATTTT.